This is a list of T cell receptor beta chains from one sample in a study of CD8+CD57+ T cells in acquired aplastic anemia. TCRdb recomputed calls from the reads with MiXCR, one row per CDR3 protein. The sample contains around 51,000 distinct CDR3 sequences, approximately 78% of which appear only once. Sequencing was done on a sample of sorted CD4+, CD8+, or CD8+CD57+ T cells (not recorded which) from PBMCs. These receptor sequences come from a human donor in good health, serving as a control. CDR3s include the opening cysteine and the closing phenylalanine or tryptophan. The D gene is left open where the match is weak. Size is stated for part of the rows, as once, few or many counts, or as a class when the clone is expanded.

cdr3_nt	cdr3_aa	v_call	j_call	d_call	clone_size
TGTGCCACCAGTGAGTCGATCACAGGGGACGTTCAGCCTCGGCATTTT	CATSESITGDVQPRHF	TRBV24-1	TRBJ1-5	TRBD1	NA
TGTGCCAGCAGCGTAGGGCGGAATTCACCCCTCCACTTT	CASSVGRNSPLHF	TRBV9	TRBJ1-6	NA	NA
TGTGCCAGTAGTATAGGGCAGAACAATCAGCCCCAGCATTTT	CASSIGQNNQPQHF	TRBV19	TRBJ1-5	NA	NA
TGTGCCAGCAGCCCCCGAAACTCATCACCCCTCCACTTT	CASSPRNSSPLHF	TRBV3-1	TRBJ1-6	NA	NA
TGCAGTGCTAGAGTACTCGCTGAGACCGGGGAGCTGTTTTTT	CSARVLAETGELFF	TRBV20-1	TRBJ2-2	NA	NA
TGTGCCAGTAGTTTAGGACTGGTCTCCAATCAGCCCCAGCATTTT	CASSLGLVSNQPQHF	TRBV19	TRBJ1-5	NA	NA
TGTGCCAGTGCCCCCGGACAGGGGGCTGGTGAGCAGTACTTC	CASAPGQGAGEQYF	TRBV19	TRBJ2-7	TRBD1	NA
TGTGCCAGCAGCTGGCGACGGAAGAACACTGAAGCTTTCTTT	CASSWRRKNTEAFF	TRBV11-2	TRBJ1-1	NA	NA
TGTGCCAGCAGCATACCAGCTAGCGGGGGGTACAATGAGCAGTTCTTC	CASSIPASGGYNEQFF	TRBV7-6	TRBJ2-1	TRBD2	NA
TGTGCCAGCAGTTACTCGACTAGCGGGACGAGCGAGCAGTACTTC	CASSYSTSGTSEQYF	TRBV6-5	TRBJ2-7	TRBD2	many
TGTGCCAGCAGCTCCGCATCAGTGGATAGCAATCAGCCCCAGCATTTT	CASSSASVDSNQPQHF	TRBV5-5	TRBJ1-5	NA	NA
TGCAGCGGGGGACAGTCCTACGAGCAGTACTTC	CSGGQSYEQYF	TRBV29-1	TRBJ2-7	TRBD1	few
TGTGCCAGCACGGCCTCTGGAAACACCATATATTTT	CASTASGNTIYF	TRBV7-3	TRBJ1-3	NA	few
TGTGCCAGCAGCTTGAGACTAGCGGAAGAGACCCAGTACTTC	CASSLRLAEETQYF	TRBV7-2	TRBJ2-5	TRBD2	NA
TGCAGCTCGAGCGGGGGGGCGGGAGAGACCCAGTACTTC	CSSSGGAGETQYF	TRBV29-1	TRBJ2-5	TRBD2	once
TGTGCCAGCAGCGTAGGGACAGGGGGCAACTCTGGAAACACCATATATTTT	CASSVGTGGNSGNTIYF	TRBV9	TRBJ1-3	TRBD1	NA
TGTGCCAGCAGTTTGACGATGTACGAGCAGTACTTC	CASSLTMYEQYF	TRBV12-3/TRBV12-4	TRBJ2-7	NA	medium-sized
TGTGCCGGGAACCGGGACACAAATTCACCCCTCCACTTT	CAGNRDTNSPLHF	TRBV10-3	TRBJ1-6	NA	NA
TGTGCCAGCAGTTTACGAGGTATCGAAAATTCACCCCTCCACTTT	CASSLRGIENSPLHF	TRBV7-9	TRBJ1-6	NA	NA
TGCAGCGTCCTCCGGGGCCCTGAAGCTTTCTTT	CSVLRGPEAFF	TRBV29-1	TRBJ1-1	NA	NA
TGTGCCAGCCTAGACGGGGCCCCAGCGAATGAGCAGTTCTTC	CASLDGAPANEQFF	TRBV2	TRBJ2-1	NA	NA
TGTGCCAGCAGCCGAACAGGGGGCACTGAAGCTTTCTTT	CASSRTGGTEAFF	TRBV7-9	TRBJ1-1	TRBD1	NA
TGTGCCACCAGCAGCTTGGTAGGGGGCATACCGGACACTGAAGCTTTCTTT	CATSSLVGGIPDTEAFF	TRBV15	TRBJ1-1	TRBD1	NA
TGTGCCATCAGTGATCCTGAGGGATCCTATGGCTACACCTTC	CAISDPEGSYGYTF	TRBV10-3	TRBJ1-2	NA	NA
TGTGCCAGCGTGACTAGCGGTATAAGCACAGATACGCAGTATTTT	CASVTSGISTDTQYF	TRBV2	TRBJ2-3	TRBD2	NA
TGTGCCAGCTCGAAACTGGGACGCAGGACCTACGAGCAGTACTTC	CASSKLGRRTYEQYF	TRBV18	TRBJ2-7	NA	NA
TGTGCCAGCGGTTGGGGCAGAGTGAACACTGAAGCTTTCTTT	CASGWGRVNTEAFF	TRBV12-3/TRBV12-4	TRBJ1-1	NA	NA
TGCGCCAGCAGCTTGGAGGCCTCCTATGGCTACACCTTC	CASSLEASYGYTF	TRBV5-1	TRBJ1-2	NA	NA
TGTGCCAGCAGCCATACCTCCGGGCCCTATGGCTACACCTTC	CASSHTSGPYGYTF	TRBV7-9	TRBJ1-2	NA	NA
TGTGCCAGCAGCTTAATGGATGGCTACACCTTC	CASSLMDGYTF	TRBV7-9	TRBJ1-2	NA	NA
TGTGCCACCAGCACCGGCAGGACCTACGAGCAGTACTTC	CATSTGRTYEQYF	TRBV15	TRBJ2-7	NA	once
TGTGCCATCAACACAGGGTCGAACTATGGCTACACCTTC	CAINTGSNYGYTF	TRBV10-3	TRBJ1-2	NA	NA
TGTGCCAGCAGTTTCTCAAGGACTAGCGGGACTACGCAAGAGACCCAGTACTTC	CASSFSRTSGTTQETQYF	TRBV10-3	TRBJ2-5	TRBD2	NA
TGCAGCGGTGGGATCGATAATGAGCAGTTCTTC	CSGGIDNEQFF	TRBV29-1	TRBJ2-1	NA	few
TGTGCCAGCAGCCCCTTCGGGAGAGGGGATCAGCCCCAGCATTTT	CASSPFGRGDQPQHF	TRBV7-2	TRBJ1-5	NA	few
TGTGCCAGCAGTGAGGGCCGTTATGGCTACACCTTC	CASSEGRYGYTF	TRBV2	TRBJ1-2	NA	few
TGTGCCAGCTCCGCAGGGCTCAAGCAGTACTTC	CASSAGLKQYF	TRBV7-2	TRBJ2-7	NA	NA